The 32 T cell receptor beta chains in this list originate from one sample, sequenced in a study of blood T cells in healthy people across ages. The second PCR ran about 6 to 12 cycles with a sample-barcoded 5' primer and J-beta primers. TCRdb used MiXCR to reprocess the 5' RACE reads, holding one entry per CDR3 protein. The sample has under 2,000,000 distinct CDR3 sequences; roughly 52% are singletons. The sequenced material came from blood. The origin of the receptors is a woman between 40 and 50 years old in good health.

This clonotype was recorded only once. The CDR3 nucleotides are TGTGCCAGCAGCCAAACAGACTCTTCCTCCGATACGCAGTATTTT. The encoded protein is CASSQTDSSSDTQYF. The rearrangement joins TRBV4-2 to TRBJ2-3; D gene ambiguous. The V end lost 2 bases, the J end lost 6 bases, and 15 bases lay between the germline ends. Per germline, CDR1 LGHNA and CDR2 YNFKEQ. The CDR3 consists of 15 residues.

The chain uses TRBV4-1 and TRBJ2-1, with 8 bases identical to TRBD1. V shed 4 bases, J shed 6 bases, and the junction held 14 bases outside the gene matches. CDR1 and CDR2 (germline): MGHRA, YSYEKL. The CDR3 spans 17 residues. CDR3: CASSRIPGQDWSNEQFF. Here the CDR3 DNA reads TGCGCCAGCAGCCGCATCCCGGGACAGGATTGGTCCAATGAGCAGTTCTTC.

The J gene is TRBJ1-5, the V gene TRBV21-1; no DNA check was done on the table's D call, TRBD1. TRBV21-1 is reported as a pseudogene. CDR3 length equals 15 residues. The CDR3 nucleotides read TGTGCCAGCTCTGCGGGGCAGGGTGGCAATCAGCCCCAGCATTTT. The encoded protein is CASSAGQGGNQPQHF.

This chain links TRBV15 with TRBJ2-6, with TRBD1 matching 7 bases. The CDR3 loop spans 15 amino acids. The V and J ends lost 3 bases and 2 bases, in that order; junction bases with no gene match: 1. Germline-derived CDR1 and CDR2 are LNHNV and YYDKDF (reference sequence). CDR3 coding DNA: TGTGCCACCAGCAGGACAGGGACTGGGGCCAACGTCCTGACTTTC. Its translation is CATSRTGTGANVLTF.

The chain carries TRBV20-1 and TRBJ2-1, with 10 bases aligning to TRBD2. The V and J ends lost 0 bases and 10 bases, in that order; junction bases with no gene match: 12. Germline loops: CDR1 DFQATT, CDR2 SNEGSKA (reference sequence). The CDR3 runs to 16 residues. The CDR3 is CSARDFRGTSDGEQFF. The CDR3 coding sequence is TGCAGTGCTAGAGATTTTCGCGGGACTAGCGACGGGGAGCAGTTCTTC.

This clonotype showed up just a few times. The chain employs TRBV27 and TRBJ2-7; tentatively, D is TRBD2 (5 bases). The germline V gene encodes CDR1 MNHEY and CDR2 SMNVEV (reference sequence). This CDR3 spans 14 amino acids. Trimming took 2 bases from V and 0 from J, leaving 8 bases between them. The chain's CDR3 is CASSLLGISYEQYF. DNA of the CDR3: TGTGCCAGCAGTTTACTCGGGATCTCCTACGAGCAGTACTTC.

This rearrangement joins TRBV6-2 or TRBV6-3 to TRBJ2-5, with 7 bases aligning to TRBD1. The germline V gene has CDR1 MNHEY and CDR2 SVGEGT. Losses at the gene ends were 0 bases for V and 11 bases for J; bases not matched to a gene: 12. The CDR3 runs 15 residues. DNA for the CDR3: TGTGCCAGCAGTTACTCGAGGACAGGTTATGATGAGCAGTACTTC. It codes for CASSYSRTGYDEQYF.

Only a few counts were recorded for this clonotype. V is TRBV20-1 and J is TRBJ2-7; D gene uncertain. V shed 2 bases and J shed 6 bases, with 11 bases lying between them. This CDR3 has 12 residues. Germline CDR1 and CDR2: DFQATT and SNEGSKA (reference sequence). CDR3 sequence: CSARTLGLEQYF. The CDR3 nucleotides are TGCAGTGCTAGAACGCTAGGGCTCGAGCAGTACTTC.

The CDR3 DNA reads as TGTGCCGGAGGACAGGGCCCCCCATCCGAGCAGTACTTC. It specifies CAGGQGPPSEQYF. The chain recombines TRBV6-2 or TRBV6-3 with TRBJ2-7; 8 bases are a match to TRBD1. J gave up 6 bases and V 11 bases, and 12 bases lay outside the gene matches. CDR1 and CDR2 from the germline V gene are MNHEY and SVGEGT. This CDR3 has 13 residues.

The J gene is TRBJ2-1, the V gene TRBV6-5, with 9 bases matching TRBD1. Germline lookup yields CDR1 MNHEY and CDR2 SVGAGI. The trim removed 4 bases at V and 5 bases at J, leaving 6 bases unmatched. The CDR3 runs to 15 residues. The CDR3 loop reads CASSWGTGFNNEQFF. DNA of the CDR3: TGTGCCAGCAGTTGGGGGACAGGGTTCAACAATGAGCAGTTCTTC.

This clonotype came up a few times. The V gene is TRBV5-6, the J gene TRBJ2-1; D is ambiguous. Trimming pared 4 bases from V and 12 bases from J, leaving 11 bases between. Germline CDR1 SGHDT, CDR2 YYEEEE. This CDR3 region has 11 residues. The CDR3 region is CASSIGAPQFF. CDR3 DNA: TGTGCCAGCAGCATAGGAGCGCCGCAGTTCTTC.

V and J are TRBV20-1 and TRBJ2-6; possibly TRBD2 for D (5 bases). CDR1 DFQATT and CDR2 SNEGSKA come from the germline V gene (reference sequence). The CDR3 extends over 15 amino acids. Trimming stripped 5 bases from V and 1 base from J, with 12 bases between. The DNA for the CDR3 is TGCAGTGCTTCCAGTCGGGGATCTGGGGCCAACGTCCTGACTTTC. The encoded protein is CSASSRGSGANVLTF.

In this sample, this clonotype turned up a few times. V usage is TRBV28 and J usage is TRBJ1-2, with TRBD1 matching over 10 bases. Germline loops: CDR1 MDHEN, CDR2 SYDVKM. This CDR3 is built from 15 residues. Trimming removed 10 bases from V and 6 bases from J; junction bases left unmatched: 14. The DNA for the CDR3 is TGTGCCATCCCAACACGCCGGGACAGGGGAGATGGCTACACCTTC. Its protein is CAIPTRRDRGDGYTF.

The rearrangement uses TRBV20-1 and TRBJ2-3; 7 bases map to TRBD1. CDR3 size: 15 residues. Germline CDR1 is DFQATT and CDR2 is SNEGSKA (reference sequence). With V trimmed by 6 bases and J by 0 bases, 9 bases remained unmatched. DNA of the CDR3: TGCAGTGCGACCAGGACAGGTCAGAGCACAGATACGCAGTATTTT. Translation: CSATRTGQSTDTQYF.

The V and J genes are TRBV5-1 and TRBJ1-1; D perhaps matches TRBD1 (5 bases). Trimming took off 1 base at V and 0 bases at J, with 10 bases between the two ends. CDR1 and CDR2 (germline): SGHRS, YFSETQ. This CDR3 has 15 amino acids. The chain's CDR3 is CASSLWQGMNTEAFF. As DNA, the CDR3 is TGCGCCAGCAGCTTGTGGCAGGGCATGAACACTGAAGCTTTCTTT.

The V call is TRBV6-2 or TRBV6-3, the J call TRBJ1-2; 9 nucleotides agree with TRBD1. The trim removed 2 bases at V and 5 bases at J, leaving 6 bases unmatched. The CDR3 runs 15 residues. Per germline, CDR1 MNHEY and CDR2 SVGEGT. CDR3 region: CASSYRDREGYGYTF. CDR3 in DNA: TGTGCCAGCAGTTACAGGGACAGGGAAGGATATGGCTACACCTTC.

The chain is built from TRBV3-1 and TRBJ2-1, with 9 bases fitting TRBD2. This CDR3 contains 14 residues. Trimming cost V 4 bases and J 8 bases; bases outside gene matches: 6. The germline V gene has CDR1 LGHDT and CDR2 YNNKEL (reference sequence). The CDR3 bases are TGTGCCAGCAGCCCAGGAGCGGGGGGCCATGAGCAGTTCTTC. Translated: CASSPGAGGHEQFF.

This rearrangement joins TRBV6-2 or TRBV6-3 to TRBJ2-3; maybe TRBD2 (6 bases). CDR3 length equals 18 residues. The germline V gene has CDR1 MNHEY and CDR2 SVGEGT. Deletions cut 4 bases from V and 4 bases from J, with 24 bases between. Here the CDR3 DNA reads TGTGCCAGCAGTTTCCACTCAGACCGGGGGAAAAGGGCAGATACGCAGTATTTT. Translation gives CASSFHSDRGKRADTQYF.

This chain uses TRBV20-1 with TRBJ2-5, with TRBD2 identical over 8 bases. The CDR3 extends over 14 amino acids. V was pared by 6 bases and J by 5 bases, with 11 bases of the junction left unmatched. Per the germline V gene, CDR1 is DFQATT and CDR2 is SNEGSKA (reference sequence). The CDR3 is CSALGGGSRETQYF. DNA of the CDR3: TGCAGTGCCCTTGGCGGGGGGTCCCGGGAGACCCAGTACTTC.

This clonotype was observed a few times. This rearrangement joins TRBV6-5 to TRBJ1-5, with 7 bases fitting TRBD1. V shed 5 bases and J 4 bases; nucleotides not matched to a gene: 2. The V gene's germline CDR1 is MNHEY and CDR2 SVGAGI. CDR3 length equals 13 residues. Here the CDR3 reads CASSIQGNQPQHF. DNA of the CDR3: TGTGCCAGCAGTATACAGGGGAATCAGCCCCAGCATTTT.

V is TRBV4-3 and J is TRBJ1-2; D gene ambiguous. Germline V gives CDR1 LGHNA, CDR2 YSLEER. The CDR3 consists of 14 residues. With 0 bases removed from V and 1 base from J, the gap between germline ends came to 6 bases. The CDR3 bases are TGCGCCAGCAGCCAAGATACCAGTAACTATGGCTACACCTTC. It translates to CASSQDTSNYGYTF.

This clonotype was seen a handful of times. V usage is TRBV20-1 and J usage is TRBJ2-7; 8 bases align to TRBD1. This CDR3 contains 14 residues. Germline CDR1 is DFQATT and CDR2 is SNEGSKA (reference sequence). Unmatched junction bases numbered 7, after V lost 3 bases and J lost 3 bases. The CDR3 bases are TGCAGTGCTAGGACTGGACAGGGCCACTACGAGCAGTACTTC. Protein sequence: CSARTGQGHYEQYF.

The chain combines TRBV6-6 with TRBJ2-7, with D perhaps TRBD1 (6 bases). V gave up 4 bases and J gave up 0 bases, with 13 bases separating them. The CDR3 loop spans 15 amino acids. Germline lookup yields CDR1 MNHNY and CDR2 SVGAGI (reference sequence). Here the CDR3 reads CASSSRDTASYEQYF. The CDR3, as DNA: TGTGCCAGCAGTTCTAGGGACACTGCCTCCTACGAGCAGTACTTC.

The chain uses TRBV13 and TRBJ2-7; no definite D call. With the DNA end fitting TRBJ2-5 better, the J assignment may be wrong. The CDR3 contains 13 residues. The V gene's germline CDR1 is PRHDT and CDR2 FYEKMQ (reference sequence). Written as DNA, the CDR3 is TGTGCCAGCAGCTTAGAAGGGCTAAAGACCCAGTACTTC. Its translation: CASSLEGLKTQYF.

This sequence joins TRBV28 and TRBJ2-1; TRBD2 matches 7 bases. This CDR3 contains 13 residues. Trimming took 8 bases from V and 15 from J; bases not matched to a gene: 16. CDR1 and CDR2 from the germline V gene are MDHEN and SYDVKM. The CDR3, as DNA: TGTGCCAGCCACGAACTAAGCGGGGCTGGGTGGTTCTTC. This gives the protein CASHELSGAGWFF.

This chain uses TRBV27 with TRBJ2-1; 7 bases line up with TRBD1. The germline CDR1 and CDR2 sequences are MNHEY and SMNVEV (reference sequence). This CDR3 is built from 15 residues. Trimming at V came to 7 bases and at J to 9 bases, leaving 15 bases not matched to a gene. The CDR3 loop reads CASKVSTGVSGEQFF. The CDR3 nucleotides read TGTGCCAGCAAGGTGAGCACAGGGGTGTCCGGTGAGCAGTTCTTC.

The chain combines TRBV6-6 with TRBJ1-1; D ambiguous. The CDR3 is made up of 15 amino acids. The V end lost 4 bases, the J end lost 4 bases, and 16 bases lay between the germline ends. In germline, CDR1 is MNHNY, CDR2 SVGAGI (reference sequence). CDR3 nucleotides: TGTGCCAGCAGTTTCCGACGGGAGAGGGCCACTGAAGCTTTCTTT. As protein: CASSFRRERATEAFF.

V usage is TRBV20-1 and J usage is TRBJ2-4, with D possibly TRBD2 on 5 matching bases. Matching the DNA end better, TRBJ2-7 makes the J call doubtful. Germline CDR1 reads DFQATT; CDR2 reads SNEGSKA (reference sequence). CDR3 length equals 14 residues. The CDR3 loop is CSARRAGGSYEQYF. In nucleotides, the CDR3 is TGCAGTGCTAGGAGGGCAGGAGGATCCTACGAGCAGTACTTC.

This clonotype turned up a few times. The chain recombines TRBV10-3 with TRBJ2-7; no definite D call. The tail of the sequence fits TRBJ2-5 better, so the J call may be wrong. The CDR3 has 13 amino acids. Germline V gene data show CDR1 as ENHRY and CDR2 as SYGVKD. CDR3 loop: CAISGVRRETQYF. CDR3 DNA: TGTGCCATCAGTGGCGTCCGTAGAGAGACCCAGTACTTC.

V is TRBV28 and J is TRBJ2-5, with 9 bases aligning to TRBD2. This CDR3 has 14 amino acids. Trimming took 7 bases from V and 11 from J; bases not matched to a gene: 14. Germline assignment: CDR1 MDHEN and CDR2 SYDVKM. DNA for the CDR3: TGTGCCAGCAAGAGTTTACGCGGGGGGGATGAGCAGTACTTC. Translation gives CASKSLRGGDEQYF.

For the CDR3, the DNA is TGTGCCAGCAGTTACTCGACCGAAGTCGAGACCCAGTACTTC. Its translation: CASSYSTEVETQYF. This chain joins TRBV6-2 or TRBV6-3 and TRBJ2-5; no firm D call. In germline, CDR1 is MNHEY, CDR2 SVGEGT. The germline V and J ends were trimmed by 0 bases and 5 bases, with 10 bases remaining between them. The CDR3 is 14 amino acids.

This clonotype was picked up one time. The junction does not match germline at one end; this may be a read error. The chain combines TRBV11-2 with TRBJ2-3; D might be TRBD1 or TRBD2, each matching 5 bases. CDR3 size: 18 residues. In germline, CDR1 is SGHAT, CDR2 FQNNGV. CDR3 DNA sequence: TGTGCCAGCAGCTTAGTCCCTCGGAGCTGGGGGACCACAGCTACGCAGTATTTT. It specifies CASSLVPRSWGTTATQYF.